This TCR beta chain was found in a study of blood T cell repertoires in COVID-19. For the study at large: Whether acute or convalescent, the COVID-19 samples came from the United States, Italy and Spain. T cells, B-cell-depleted T cells, or PBMCs supplied cDNA or gDNA.

The J segment lost 5 bases and the V segment lost 6 bases, leaving 10 bases of the junction unmatched. The CDR3 spans 16 residues. Germline CDR1 and CDR2: MDHEN and SYDVKM. The authors' processing: Estimation of nucleated cell counts was performed using reference gene primer amplification. Method: immunoSEQ multiplex PCR; TCRdb's copy keeps in-frame clones and lacks some. Clone size and V and J calls were adopted from that table, with D and trimming inferred from the DNA. Of 160,000 or so clones listed, around 80% are singletons. The source is a woman aged 70-85 years with acute or convalescent COVID-19. The specimen was peripheral blood. This rearrangement joins TRBV28 to TRBJ2-2; 9 nucleotides agree with TRBD2. In DNA, the CDR3 is TGTGCCAGCAGGGTTAGCGGGAGCGTAAATACCGGGGAGCTGTTTTTT. Protein: CASRVSGSVNTGELFF.